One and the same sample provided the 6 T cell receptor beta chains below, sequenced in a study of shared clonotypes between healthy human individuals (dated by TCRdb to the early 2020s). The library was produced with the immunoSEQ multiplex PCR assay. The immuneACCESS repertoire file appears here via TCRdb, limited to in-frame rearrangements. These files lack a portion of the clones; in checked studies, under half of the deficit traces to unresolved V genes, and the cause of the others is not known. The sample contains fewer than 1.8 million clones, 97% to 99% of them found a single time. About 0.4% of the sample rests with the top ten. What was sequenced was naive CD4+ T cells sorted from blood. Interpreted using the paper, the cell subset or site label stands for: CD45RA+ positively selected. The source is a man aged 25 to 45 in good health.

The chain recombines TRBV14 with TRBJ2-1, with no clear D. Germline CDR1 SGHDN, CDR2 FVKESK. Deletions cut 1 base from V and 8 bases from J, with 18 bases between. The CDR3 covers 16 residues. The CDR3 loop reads CASSQGSLGFLDEQFF. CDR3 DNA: TGTGCCAGCAGCCAAGGAAGCCTGGGGTTTTTGGATGAGCAGTTCTTC.

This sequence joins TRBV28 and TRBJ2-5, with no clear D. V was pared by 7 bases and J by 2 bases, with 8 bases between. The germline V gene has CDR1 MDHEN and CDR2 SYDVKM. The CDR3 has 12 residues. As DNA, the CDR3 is TGTGCCAGCAAAACACCTCAAGAGACCCAGTACTTC. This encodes CASKTPQETQYF.

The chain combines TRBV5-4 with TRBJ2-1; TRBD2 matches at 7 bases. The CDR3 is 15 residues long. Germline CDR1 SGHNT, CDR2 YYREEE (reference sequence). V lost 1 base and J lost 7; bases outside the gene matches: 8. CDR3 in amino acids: CASSLKAGAGNEQFF. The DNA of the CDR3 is TGTGCCAGCAGCTTGAAGGCGGGAGCGGGTAATGAGCAGTTCTTC.

CDR3 loop: CASSVRATNNEQFF. As DNA, the CDR3 is TGTGCCAGCAGTGTCCGGGCTACTAACAATGAGCAGTTCTTC. V is TRBV9 and J is TRBJ2-1; D ambiguous. Trimming stripped 5 bases from V and 5 bases from J, with 14 bases between. The CDR3 length is 14 residues. The V gene's germline CDR1 is SGDLS and CDR2 YYNGEE.

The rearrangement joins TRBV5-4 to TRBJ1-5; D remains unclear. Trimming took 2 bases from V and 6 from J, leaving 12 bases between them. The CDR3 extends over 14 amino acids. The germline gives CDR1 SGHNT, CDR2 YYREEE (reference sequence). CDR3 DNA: TGTGCCAGCAGCTTTGGAGGGATTGGTCAGCCCCAGCATTTT. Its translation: CASSFGGIGQPQHF.

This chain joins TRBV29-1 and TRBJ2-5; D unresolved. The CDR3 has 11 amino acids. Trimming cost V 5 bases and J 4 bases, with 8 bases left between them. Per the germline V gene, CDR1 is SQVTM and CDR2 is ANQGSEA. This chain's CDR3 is CSVPVGETQYF. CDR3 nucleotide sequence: TGCAGCGTTCCGGTCGGAGAGACCCAGTACTTC.